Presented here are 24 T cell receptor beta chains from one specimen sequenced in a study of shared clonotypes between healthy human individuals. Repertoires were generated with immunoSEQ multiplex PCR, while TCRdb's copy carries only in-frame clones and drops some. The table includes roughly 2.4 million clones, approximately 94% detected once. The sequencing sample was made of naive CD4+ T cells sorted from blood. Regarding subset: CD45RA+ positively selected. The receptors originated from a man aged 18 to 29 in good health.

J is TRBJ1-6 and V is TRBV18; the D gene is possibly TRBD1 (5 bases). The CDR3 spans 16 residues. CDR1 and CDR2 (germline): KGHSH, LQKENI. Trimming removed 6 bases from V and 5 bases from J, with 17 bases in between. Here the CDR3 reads CASSLGVVRNNSPLHF. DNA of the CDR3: TGTGCCAGCTCTCTGGGGGTCGTTAGGAATAATTCACCCCTCCACTTT.

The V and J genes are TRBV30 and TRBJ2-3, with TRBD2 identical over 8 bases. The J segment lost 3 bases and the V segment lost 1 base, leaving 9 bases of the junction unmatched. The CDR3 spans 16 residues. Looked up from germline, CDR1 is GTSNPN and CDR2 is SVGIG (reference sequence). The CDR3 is CAWSGLTGGPTDTQYF. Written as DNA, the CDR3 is TGTGCCTGGAGTGGACTAACGGGAGGGCCGACAGATACGCAGTATTTT.

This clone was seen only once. CDR3 protein: CASSSKAGDADTQYF. CDR3 sequence (DNA): TGTGCCAGCAGCTCAAAAGCCGGAGACGCAGATACGCAGTATTTT. This chain links TRBV7-2 with TRBJ2-3; no clear D. Germline CDR1 and CDR2: SGHTA and FQGNSA. V lost 4 bases to trimming and J lost 4 bases, with 15 bases between them. This CDR3 spans 15 amino acids. Full variable domain (rest looked up from reference TRBV7-2 and TRBJ2-3): GAGVSQSPSNKVTEKGKDVELRCDPISGHTALYWYRQSLGQGLEFLIYFQGNSAPDKSGLPSDRFSAERTGGSVSTLTIQRTQQEDSAVYLCASSSKAGDADTQYFGPGTRLTVL.

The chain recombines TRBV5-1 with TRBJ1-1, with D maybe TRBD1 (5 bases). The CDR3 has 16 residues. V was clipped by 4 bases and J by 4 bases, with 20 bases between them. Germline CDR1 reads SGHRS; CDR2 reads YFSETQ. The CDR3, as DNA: TGCGCCAGCAGCACGGGGGAGGGGCTCAGGAGCACTGAAGCTTTCTTT. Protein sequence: CASSTGEGLRSTEAFF. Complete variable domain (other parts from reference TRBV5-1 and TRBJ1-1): KAGVTQTPRYLIKTRGQQVTLSCSPISGHRSVSWYQQTPGQGLQFLFEYFSETQRNKGNFPGRFSGRQFSNSRSEMNVSTLELGDSALYLCASSTGEGLRSTEAFFGQGTRLTVV.

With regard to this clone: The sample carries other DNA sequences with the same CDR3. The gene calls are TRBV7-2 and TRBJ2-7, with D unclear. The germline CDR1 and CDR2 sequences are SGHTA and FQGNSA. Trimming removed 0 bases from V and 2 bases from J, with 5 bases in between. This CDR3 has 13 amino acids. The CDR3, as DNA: TGTGCCAGCAGCTTAGCGAGCGCCTACGAGCAGTACTTC. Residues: CASSLASAYEQYF.

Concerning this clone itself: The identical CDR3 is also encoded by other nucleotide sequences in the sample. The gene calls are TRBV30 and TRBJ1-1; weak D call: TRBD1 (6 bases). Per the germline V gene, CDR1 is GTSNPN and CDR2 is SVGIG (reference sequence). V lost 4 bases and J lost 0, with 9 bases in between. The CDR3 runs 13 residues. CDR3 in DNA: TGTGCCTGGACAGGGACACTGAACACTGAAGCTTTCTTT. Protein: CAWTGTLNTEAFF.

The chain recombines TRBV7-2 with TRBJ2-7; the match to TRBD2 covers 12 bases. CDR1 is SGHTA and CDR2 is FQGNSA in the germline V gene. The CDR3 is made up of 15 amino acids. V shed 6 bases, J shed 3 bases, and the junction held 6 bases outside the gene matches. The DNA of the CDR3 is TGTGCCAGCAGATCACGGACTAGCGGGAACTACGAGCAGTACTTC. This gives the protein CASRSRTSGNYEQYF.

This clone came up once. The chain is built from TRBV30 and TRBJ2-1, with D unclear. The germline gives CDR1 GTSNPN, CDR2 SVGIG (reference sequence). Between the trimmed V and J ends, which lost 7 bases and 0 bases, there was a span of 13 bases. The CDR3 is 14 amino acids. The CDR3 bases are TGTGCCTCGTCCACAGATCGCTCCTACAATGAGCAGTTCTTC. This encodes CASSTDRSYNEQFF.

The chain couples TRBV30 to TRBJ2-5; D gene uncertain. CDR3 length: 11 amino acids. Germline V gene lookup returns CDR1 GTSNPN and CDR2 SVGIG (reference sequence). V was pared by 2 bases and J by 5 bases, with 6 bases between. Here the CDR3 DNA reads TGTGCCTGGAGTCCGATGGAGACCCAGTACTTC. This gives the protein CAWSPMETQYF.

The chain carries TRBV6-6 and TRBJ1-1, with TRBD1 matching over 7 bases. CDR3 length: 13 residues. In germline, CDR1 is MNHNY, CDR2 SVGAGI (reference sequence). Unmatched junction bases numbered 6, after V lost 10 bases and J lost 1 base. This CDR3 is CAIERQGNTEAFF. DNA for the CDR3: TGTGCCATCGAACGACAGGGGAACACTGAAGCTTTCTTT.

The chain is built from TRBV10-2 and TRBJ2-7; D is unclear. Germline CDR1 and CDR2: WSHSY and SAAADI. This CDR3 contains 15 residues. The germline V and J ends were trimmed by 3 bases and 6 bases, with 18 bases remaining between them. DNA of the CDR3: TGCGCCAGCAGTGAACGGGCCGGACCTGCTATCGAGCAGTACTTC. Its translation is CASSERAGPAIEQYF.

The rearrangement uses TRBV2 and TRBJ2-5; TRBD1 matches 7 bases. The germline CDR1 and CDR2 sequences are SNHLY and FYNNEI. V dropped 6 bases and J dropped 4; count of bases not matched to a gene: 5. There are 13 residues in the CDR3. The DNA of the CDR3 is TGTGCCAGCAGGGATGACAGGGCAGAGACCCAGTACTTC. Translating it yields CASRDDRAETQYF.

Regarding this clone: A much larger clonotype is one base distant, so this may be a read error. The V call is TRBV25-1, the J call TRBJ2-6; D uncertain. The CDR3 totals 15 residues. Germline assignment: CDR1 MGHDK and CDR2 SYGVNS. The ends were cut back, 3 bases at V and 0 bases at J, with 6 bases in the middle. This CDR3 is CASSDTNSGANVLTF. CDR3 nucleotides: TGTGCCAGCAGTGACACGAACTCTGGGGCCAACGTCCTGACTTTC.

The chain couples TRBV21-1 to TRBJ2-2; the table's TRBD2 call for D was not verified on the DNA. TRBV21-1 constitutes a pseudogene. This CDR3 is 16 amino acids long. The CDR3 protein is CASSITSGRNTGELFF. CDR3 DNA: TGTGCCAGCAGCATCACTAGCGGGAGGAACACCGGGGAGCTGTTTTTT.

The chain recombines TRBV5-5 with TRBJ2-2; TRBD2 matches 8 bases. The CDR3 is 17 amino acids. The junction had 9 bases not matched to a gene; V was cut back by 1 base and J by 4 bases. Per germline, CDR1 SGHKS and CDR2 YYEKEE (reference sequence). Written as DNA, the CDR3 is TGTGCCAGCAGCTTGCGCCCCGGACTAGCTCCCACCGGGGAGCTGTTTTTT. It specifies CASSLRPGLAPTGELFF.

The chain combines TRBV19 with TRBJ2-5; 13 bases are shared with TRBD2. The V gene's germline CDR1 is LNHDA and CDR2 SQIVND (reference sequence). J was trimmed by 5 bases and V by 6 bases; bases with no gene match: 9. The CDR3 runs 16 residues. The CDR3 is CASSGLAGDVGETQYF. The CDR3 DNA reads TGTGCCAGTAGCGGACTAGCGGGAGACGTGGGGGAGACCCAGTACTTC. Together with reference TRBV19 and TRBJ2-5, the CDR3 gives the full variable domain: DGGITQSPKYLFRKEGQNVTLSCEQNLNHDAMYWYRQDPGQGLRLIYYSQIVNDFQKGDIAEGYSVSREKKESFPLTVTSAQKNPTAFYLCASSGLAGDVGETQYFGPGTRLLVL.

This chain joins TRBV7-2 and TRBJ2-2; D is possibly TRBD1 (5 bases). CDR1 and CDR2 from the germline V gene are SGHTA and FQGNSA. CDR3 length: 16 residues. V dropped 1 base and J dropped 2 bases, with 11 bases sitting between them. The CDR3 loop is CASSLGLGVNTGELFF. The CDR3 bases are TGTGCCAGCAGCTTAGGCTTAGGGGTTAACACCGGGGAGCTGTTTTTT.

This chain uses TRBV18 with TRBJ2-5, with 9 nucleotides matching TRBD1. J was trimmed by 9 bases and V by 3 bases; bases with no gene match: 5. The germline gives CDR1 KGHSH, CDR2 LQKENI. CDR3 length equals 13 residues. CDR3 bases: TGTGCCAGCTCACCGGGGACAGGGCAGGCCCAGTACTTC. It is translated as CASSPGTGQAQYF.

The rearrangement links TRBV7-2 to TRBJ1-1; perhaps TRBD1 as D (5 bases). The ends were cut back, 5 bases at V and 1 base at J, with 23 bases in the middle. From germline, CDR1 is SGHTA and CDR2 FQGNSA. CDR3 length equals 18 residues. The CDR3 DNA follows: TGTGCCAGCAGCCTACTCGGGACTCACCCCCCGGGGAACACTGAAGCTTTCTTT. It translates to CASSLLGTHPPGNTEAFF.

The CDR3 loop reads CASSAQRANTGELFF. CDR3 in DNA: TGTGCCAGCAGTGCCCAGCGCGCGAACACCGGGGAGCTGTTTTTT. V and J are TRBV25-1 and TRBJ2-2, with no clear D. The V gene lost 4 bases and the J gene lost 0 bases, with 9 bases spanning the gap. The germline gives CDR1 MGHDK, CDR2 SYGVNS. CDR3 size: 15 residues.

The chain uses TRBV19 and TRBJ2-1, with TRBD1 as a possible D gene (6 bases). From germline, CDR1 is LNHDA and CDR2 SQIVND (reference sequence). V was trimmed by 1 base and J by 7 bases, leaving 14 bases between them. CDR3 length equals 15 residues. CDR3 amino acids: CASSIGQGPSNEQFF. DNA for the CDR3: TGTGCCAGTAGTATAGGGCAGGGGCCAAGTAATGAGCAGTTCTTC.

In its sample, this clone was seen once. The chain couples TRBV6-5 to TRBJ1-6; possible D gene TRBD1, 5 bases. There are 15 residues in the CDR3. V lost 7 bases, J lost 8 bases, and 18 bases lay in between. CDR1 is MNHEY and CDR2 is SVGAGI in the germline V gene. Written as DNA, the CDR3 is TGTGCCAGCAAGATCTGGGACGTTTATGATTCACCCCTCCACTTT. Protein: CASKIWDVYDSPLHF.

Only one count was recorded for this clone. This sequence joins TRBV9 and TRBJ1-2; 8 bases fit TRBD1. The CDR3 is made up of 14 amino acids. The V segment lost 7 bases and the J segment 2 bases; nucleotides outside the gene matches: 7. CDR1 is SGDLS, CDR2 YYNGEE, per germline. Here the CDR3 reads CASRMTGVNYGYTF. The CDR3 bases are TGTGCCAGCCGGATGACAGGGGTCAACTATGGCTACACCTTC.

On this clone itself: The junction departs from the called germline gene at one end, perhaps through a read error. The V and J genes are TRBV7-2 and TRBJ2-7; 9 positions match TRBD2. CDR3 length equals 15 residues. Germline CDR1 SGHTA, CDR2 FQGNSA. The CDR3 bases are TGTGCCAGCAGCATAGCTAGCGGGGCCCCCTACGAGCAGTACTTC. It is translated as CASSIASGAPYEQYF.